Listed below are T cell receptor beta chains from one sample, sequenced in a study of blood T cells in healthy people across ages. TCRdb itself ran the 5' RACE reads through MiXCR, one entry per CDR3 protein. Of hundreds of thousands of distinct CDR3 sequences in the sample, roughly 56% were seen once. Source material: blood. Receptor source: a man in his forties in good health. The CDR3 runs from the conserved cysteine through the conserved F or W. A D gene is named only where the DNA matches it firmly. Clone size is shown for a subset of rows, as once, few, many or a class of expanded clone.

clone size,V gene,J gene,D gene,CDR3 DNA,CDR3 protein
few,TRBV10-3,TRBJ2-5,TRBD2,TGTGCCATCAGGGAGACTAGCGGAACGAAGGGGGAGACCCAGTACTTC,CAIRETSGTKGETQYF
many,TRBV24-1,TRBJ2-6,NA,TGTGCCACCAGTGATTTGCAGGACGGAACTCGCTCTGGGGCCAACGTCCTGACTTTC,CATSDLQDGTRSGANVLTF
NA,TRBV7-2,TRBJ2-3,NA,TGTGCCAGCAGCCAATTTAGCAATACGCAGTATTTT,CASSQFSNTQYF
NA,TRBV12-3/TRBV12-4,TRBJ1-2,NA,TGTGCCAGCAGTAGACCCAGGGACGGCTACACCTTC,CASSRPRDGYTF
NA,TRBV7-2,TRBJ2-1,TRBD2,TGTGCCAGCACCATTACTAGCGGGGGCTACAATGAGCAGTTCTTC,CASTITSGGYNEQFF
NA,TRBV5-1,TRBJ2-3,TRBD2,TGCGCCAGCAGCTTGGGAATACTAGCGGGAGAGGCAGATACGCAGTATTTT,CASSLGILAGEADTQYF
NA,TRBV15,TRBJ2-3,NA,TGTGCCAGCGCATACTCCACTAGCACAGATACGCAGTATTTT,CASAYSTSTDTQYF
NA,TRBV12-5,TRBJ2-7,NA,TGTGCTAGTGGTTTGGTAGTAGGGAGCTCCTACGAGCAGTACTTC,CASGLVVGSSYEQYF
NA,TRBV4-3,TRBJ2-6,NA,TGCGCCAGCAACCAGGATGGGACTGGGGCCAACGTCCTGACTTTC,CASNQDGTGANVLTF
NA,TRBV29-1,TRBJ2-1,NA,TGCAGCGTTGATCCGGTGGCAGGGGGGGACAATGAGCAGTTCTTC,CSVDPVAGGDNEQFF
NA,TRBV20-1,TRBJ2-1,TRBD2,TGCAGTGCTAGCCGCGGGGGGGCTTCCTACAATGAGCAGTTCTTC,CSASRGGASYNEQFF
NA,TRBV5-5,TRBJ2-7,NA,TGTGCCAGCAGCCGCCGGGACCCATCCTACGAGCAGTACTTC,CASSRRDPSYEQYF
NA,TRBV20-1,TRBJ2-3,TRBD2,TGCAGTGCAGTGACTAGCGGGGGGGCCTCAGATACGCAGTATTTT,CSAVTSGGASDTQYF
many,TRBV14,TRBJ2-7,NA,TGTGCCAGCAGCCAAGATCTCTCCCCGGGTTACTCCTACGAGCAGTACTTC,CASSQDLSPGYSYEQYF
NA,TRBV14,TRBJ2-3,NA,TGTGCCAGCAGCTTCAATATGGCGGGCGGAACAGATACGCAGTATTTT,CASSFNMAGGTDTQYF
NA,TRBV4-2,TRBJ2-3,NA,TGTGCCAGCAGCCAAGATCGTCGGATTACAGATACGCAGTATTTT,CASSQDRRITDTQYF
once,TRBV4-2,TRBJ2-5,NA,TGTGCCAGCAGCCAGCACCAGGGGAGAGAAGGGGAGACCCAGTACTTC,CASSQHQGREGETQYF
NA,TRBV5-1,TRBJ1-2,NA,TGCGCCAGCAGCTTGGTCTCACAGGGTGGGGATGGCTACACCTTC,CASSLVSQGGDGYTF
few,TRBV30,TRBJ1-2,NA,TGTGCCTGGTATCCGCGACAACAGGGAAACTATGGCTACACCTTC,CAWYPRQQGNYGYTF
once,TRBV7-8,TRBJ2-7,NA,TGTGCCAGCAGCTTAGAGGAGGGGGCGGTGTATGACGAGCAGTACTTC,CASSLEEGAVYDEQYF
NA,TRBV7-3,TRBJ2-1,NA,TGTGCCGGCAGCCTAGGGACCCCAGGAGCCAATGAGCAGTTCTTC,CAGSLGTPGANEQFF
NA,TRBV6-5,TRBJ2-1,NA,TGTGCCAGCGGCAGGGGCGCGAGCTCCTACAATGAGCAGTTCTTC,CASGRGASSYNEQFF
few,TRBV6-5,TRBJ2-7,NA,TGTGCCAGCAGAGACAGGTTGGTCTGGGAGCAGTACTTC,CASRDRLVWEQYF
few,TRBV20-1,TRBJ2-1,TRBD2,TGCAGTGCTAAGGGGAGAGCGGGAGCTCTGTTCTTC,CSAKGRAGALFF
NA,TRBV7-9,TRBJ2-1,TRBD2,TGTGCCAGCAGCTTACTAGCGGGTTATCAGGAGCAGTTCTTC,CASSLLAGYQEQFF
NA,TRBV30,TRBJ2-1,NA,TGTGCCGGGATGGACAGCTACAATGAGCAGTTCTTC,CAGMDSYNEQFF
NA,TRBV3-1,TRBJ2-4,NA,TGTGCCAGCAGCCAGCCGTCGACCGGGACCAAAAACATTCAGTACTTC,CASSQPSTGTKNIQYF
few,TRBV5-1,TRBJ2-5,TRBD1,TGCGCCAGCGGACAGGGGGCCCAAGAGACCCAGTACTTC,CASGQGAQETQYF
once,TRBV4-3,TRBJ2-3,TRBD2,TGCGCCAGCAGCCAAGAACTACGGGGGGCAGATACGCAGTATTTT,CASSQELRGADTQYF
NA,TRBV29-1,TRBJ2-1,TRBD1,TGCAGCGTTCGACGGGACAGGCCCGTATACAGTGAGCAGTTCTTC,CSVRRDRPVYSEQFF
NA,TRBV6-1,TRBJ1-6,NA,TGTGCCAGCAGTGGCGTTGGGGGGGCAAATTCACCCCTCCACTTT,CASSGVGGANSPLHF
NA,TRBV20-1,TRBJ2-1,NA,TGCAGTGCTAGAGGGGTAGCAGGTGAGCAGTTCTTC,CSARGVAGEQFF
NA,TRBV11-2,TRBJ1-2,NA,TGTGCCAGCAGCTTAGAGGGACGGCACTATGGCTACACCTTC,CASSLEGRHYGYTF
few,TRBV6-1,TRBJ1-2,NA,TGTGCCAGCAGTGAAAACTACTATGGCTACACCTTC,CASSENYYGYTF
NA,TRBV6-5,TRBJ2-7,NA,TGTGCCAGCAGCCTCGACCGAGACTCCTACAATGAGCAGTACTTC,CASSLDRDSYNEQYF
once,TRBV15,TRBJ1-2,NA,TGTGCCACCAGCAGAGATCGGACGGTTGGCTACACCTTC,CATSRDRTVGYTF
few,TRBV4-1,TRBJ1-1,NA,TGCGCCAGCAGCCAAGGTCCGGGCTCGCGTGAAGCTTTCTTT,CASSQGPGSREAFF
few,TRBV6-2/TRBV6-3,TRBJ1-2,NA,TGTGCCAGCAGTTATTTGGGACACGGAAATGGAGGCTACACCTTC,CASSYLGHGNGGYTF
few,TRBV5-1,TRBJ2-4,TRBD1,TGCGCCAGCAGCGACGGGACAGCCGGAGATGGAAACATTCAGTACTTC,CASSDGTAGDGNIQYF
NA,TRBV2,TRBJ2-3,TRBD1,TGTGCCAGCAGGGGTTTTGTGGGACAGAAGTCAGATACGCAGTATTTT,CASRGFVGQKSDTQYF
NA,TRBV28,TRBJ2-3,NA,TGTGCCAGCAGTTTATCACCTCACGGCACAGATACGCAGTATTTT,CASSLSPHGTDTQYF
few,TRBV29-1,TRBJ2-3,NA,TGCAGCGTTGAAGGGACACCCGGGGATACGCAGTATTTT,CSVEGTPGDTQYF
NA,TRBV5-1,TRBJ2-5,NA,TGCGCCAGCAGCTTGGATGCCTGGGGGGGGCAGGAGACCCAGTACTTC,CASSLDAWGGQETQYF
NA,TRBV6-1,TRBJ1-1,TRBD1,TGTGCCAGCAGTGAACTCCCCACGACAGGGTGGGTAGCTGAAGCTTTCTTT,CASSELPTTGWVAEAFF
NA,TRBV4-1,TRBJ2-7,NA,TGCGCCAGCAGCCAAGAGCGGGACTCGAACTACGAGCAGTACTTC,CASSQERDSNYEQYF
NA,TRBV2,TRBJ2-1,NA,TGTGCCAGCGCCGCCCATAGCCATGAGCAGTTCTTC,CASAAHSHEQFF
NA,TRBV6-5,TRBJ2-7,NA,TGTGCCAGCAGTTATAAGACCTCCTACGAGCAGTACTTC,CASSYKTSYEQYF
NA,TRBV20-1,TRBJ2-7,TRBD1,TGCAGTGCCTACAGGGGTGGATCCCCCTCGGTATACAATGAGCAGTACTTC,CSAYRGGSPSVYNEQYF
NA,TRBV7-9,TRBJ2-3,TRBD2,TGTGCCAGCAGCCTCGGGGGGGAGCACACAGATACGCAGTATTTT,CASSLGGEHTDTQYF
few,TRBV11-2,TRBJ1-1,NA,TGTGCCAGCAGCTCCAGACAGCAGAACACTGAAGCTTTCTTT,CASSSRQQNTEAFF